Below are 2 T cell receptor beta chains sequenced from a single sample in a study of T cell changes during pregnancy in multiple sclerosis. The table came from immunoSEQ multiplex PCR; TCRdb's copy has only in-frame clones and leaves some out. The sample has tens of thousands of clones, about 90% seen once. Sequenced material: CD4+ T cells from peripheral blood mononuclear cells, taken after pregnancy. These receptor sequences come from a female donor in good health, enrolled as a control in a pregnancy study.

The chain joins TRBV5-1 to TRBJ1-4, with 8 bases that match TRBD1. Losses at the gene ends were 5 bases for V and 6 bases for J; bases not matched to a gene: 12. CDR1 is SGHRS, CDR2 YFSETQ, per germline. The CDR3 contains 16 residues. CDR3 loop: CASSSGTGFRDEKLFF. The DNA for the CDR3 is TGCGCCAGCAGTTCCGGGACAGGCTTTCGGGATGAAAAACTGTTTTTT.

V and J are TRBV16 and TRBJ1-5; D possibly corresponds to TRBD1 (6 bases). V lost 4 bases and J lost 2, with 15 bases in between. The CDR3 runs to 16 residues. Germline lookup yields CDR1 KGHSY and CDR2 FQNENV. The chain's CDR3 is CASSPRGAGGNQPQHF. In DNA form, the CDR3 reads TGTGCCAGCAGCCCCCGGGGGGCCGGGGGCAATCAGCCCCAGCATTTT.